The 24 T cell receptor beta chains given below trace back to one sample, sequenced in a study of blood T cell repertoires in COVID-19. The protocol was immunoSEQ multiplex PCR, while the TCRdb copy is restricted to in-frame clones and leaves out a portion. The table shows 180,000 or so clones, with approximately 87% occurring only once. Material for sequencing was PBMCs or T cells enriched from blood (not recorded which). Receptors were obtained from a woman between 50 and 59 years old who had recovered from COVID-19.

This sequence joins TRBV2 and TRBJ1-6, with D possibly being TRBD1 (5 bases). V was trimmed by 10 bases and J by 10 bases, leaving 26 bases between them. Germline V gives CDR1 SNHLY, CDR2 FYNNEI. CDR3 length equals 16 residues. CDR3 DNA sequence: TGTGCCACCCTCAGGGCAGCCTTAACCCTAGGATCACCCCTCCACTTT. Residues: CATLRAALTLGSPLHF. The whole variable domain, remainder taken from reference TRBV2 and TRBJ1-6, is EPEVTQTPSHQVTQMGQEVILRCVPISNHLYFYWYRQILGQKVEFLVSFYNNEISEKSEIFDDQFSVERPDGSNFTLKIRSTKLEDSAMYFCATLRAALTLGSPLHFGNGTRLTVT.

This clone was counted a few times. The chain carries TRBV2 and TRBJ1-4; D perhaps matches TRBD1 (5 bases). From germline, CDR1 is SNHLY and CDR2 FYNNEI. The ends were cut back, 6 bases at V and 8 bases at J, with 19 bases in the middle. CDR3 size: 15 residues. In nucleotides, the CDR3 is TGTGCCAGCAGGGCACGGGGACTGAGCGAAGAAAAACTGTTTTTT. Translation gives CASRARGLSEEKLFF.

The rearrangement uses TRBV6-1 and TRBJ1-2; D is unresolved. This CDR3 is 14 amino acids long. V was pared by 5 bases and J by 5 bases, with 15 bases between. The V gene's germline CDR1 is MNHNS and CDR2 SASEGT. The CDR3 nucleotides read TGTGCCAGCAGTTATATCGAGCCCGTTTATGGCTACACCTTC. This translates into CASSYIEPVYGYTF.

The chain uses TRBV19 and TRBJ1-3; a weak D match, TRBD1 (5 bases). The germline V gene encodes CDR1 LNHDA and CDR2 SQIVND (reference sequence). V lost 0 bases, J lost 0 bases, and 9 bases lay in between. This CDR3 has 16 amino acids. The CDR3 DNA reads as TGTGCCAGTAGTATAGACGGGACTACCTCTGGAAACACCATATATTTT. Translation: CASSIDGTTSGNTIYF.

The J gene is TRBJ2-3, the V gene TRBV7-9, with 13 bases lining up with TRBD2. This CDR3 has 16 residues. Per the germline V gene, CDR1 is SEHNR and CDR2 is FQNEAQ (reference sequence). Trimming cost V 2 bases and J 3 bases; bases outside gene matches: 2. The CDR3 sequence: CASSLTSGRVTDTQYF. The CDR3 DNA is TGTGCCAGCAGCTTAACTAGCGGGAGGGTTACAGATACGCAGTATTTT.

This sequence joins TRBV6-5 and TRBJ1-1, with D possibly being TRBD1 (5 bases). This CDR3 has 15 amino acids. The V end lost 6 bases, the J end lost 1 base, and 15 bases lay between the germline ends. Per germline, CDR1 MNHEY and CDR2 SVGAGI. In nucleotides, the CDR3 is TGTGCCAGCAGCCCCGATTATCAGGGGAACACTGAAGCTTTCTTT. Translation: CASSPDYQGNTEAFF.

The sample holds a few counts of this clone. The rearrangement joins TRBV2 to TRBJ2-5, with 7 bases identical to TRBD1. Per germline, CDR1 SNHLY and CDR2 FYNNEI. CDR3 length: 14 amino acids. The V and J ends lost 7 bases and 2 bases, in that order; junction bases with no gene match: 7. CDR3 in amino acids: CASIKGQPQETQYF. CDR3 bases: TGTGCCAGCATCAAGGGACAGCCACAAGAGACCCAGTACTTC.

The gene calls are TRBV18 and TRBJ1-1, with D perhaps TRBD1 (6 bases). The CDR3 covers 15 residues. Trimming removed 3 bases at V and 6 bases at J, with 17 bases between. Per the germline V gene, CDR1 is KGHSH and CDR2 is LQKENI. CDR3 in DNA: TGTGCCAGCTCACCCTTCGAACAGCCAGGGGCTGAAGCTTTCTTT. Its protein product is CASSPFEQPGAEAFF.

This chain connects TRBV18 to TRBJ2-1, with 9 nucleotides matching TRBD2. The CDR3 runs to 16 residues. CDR1 KGHSH and CDR2 LQKENI come from the germline V gene. Unmatched junction bases numbered 7, after V lost 5 bases and J lost 2 bases. CDR3 loop: CASSSLSGSAYNEQFF. Here the CDR3 DNA reads TGTGCCAGCTCATCCCTTAGCGGGAGCGCCTACAATGAGCAGTTCTTC.

This chain connects TRBV11-2 to TRBJ2-3, with 7 bases fitting TRBD2. The trim removed 1 base at V and 0 bases at J, leaving 4 bases unmatched. This CDR3 contains 16 residues. Per germline, CDR1 SGHAT and CDR2 FQNNGV. CDR3 residues: CASSLGISGSTDTQYF. The CDR3 DNA is TGTGCCAGCAGCTTAGGTATTAGCGGGAGCACAGATACGCAGTATTTT.

The chain has TRBV30 and TRBJ1-5, with TRBD1 matching 8 bases. This CDR3 spans 15 amino acids. Germline CDR1 is GTSNPN and CDR2 is SVGIG (reference sequence). The V segment lost 0 bases and the J segment 4 bases; nucleotides outside the gene matches: 5. CDR3 in amino acids: CAWSVADRVNQPQHF. CDR3 in DNA: TGTGCCTGGAGTGTAGCGGACAGGGTTAATCAGCCCCAGCATTTT.

This clone was seen only once. The rearrangement joins TRBV5-1 to TRBJ1-2, with 8 bases aligning to TRBD1. The CDR3 extends over 14 amino acids. The germline V gene encodes CDR1 SGHRS and CDR2 YFSETQ. V lost 4 bases, J lost 4 bases, and 6 bases stayed unmatched. CDR3 loop: CASSGGTGLYGYTF. CDR3 nucleotides: TGCGCCAGCAGCGGAGGGACAGGACTCTATGGCTACACCTTC.

The V gene is TRBV28, the J gene TRBJ2-3; D remains unclear. The CDR3 spans 15 residues. Germline V gene lookup returns CDR1 MDHEN and CDR2 SYDVKM. V lost 3 bases to trimming and J lost 2 bases, with 12 bases between them. The CDR3 protein is CASSFASLPTDTQYF. CDR3 nucleotides: TGTGCCAGCAGTTTTGCTTCACTCCCCACAGATACGCAGTATTTT.

The V gene is TRBV3-1 (or the pseudogene TRBV3-2), the J gene TRBJ2-5; 10 nucleotides agree with TRBD2. V lost 0 bases and J lost 9; bases outside the gene matches: 7. Germline V gene sequence: CDR1 LGHDT, CDR2 YNNKEL (reference sequence). The CDR3 covers 15 residues. Here the CDR3 DNA reads TGTGCCAGCAGCCAAGACCCTAGCGGGAGCGAGGCCCAGTACTTC. Amino acids: CASSQDPSGSEAQYF.

The chain recombines TRBV11-2 with TRBJ1-2; D is possibly TRBD1 (5 bases). Germline CDR1 reads SGHAT; CDR2 reads FQNNGV. There are 14 residues in the CDR3. V was cut by 3 bases and J by 0 bases, with 8 bases left in between. The CDR3 bases are TGTGCCAGCAGCTTCACGACAGCTAACTATGGCTACACCTTC. It specifies CASSFTTANYGYTF.

The chain joins TRBV15 to TRBJ1-4; a weak D match, TRBD1 (6 bases). Germline V lookup: CDR1 LNHNV, CDR2 YYDKDF (reference sequence). The CDR3 length is 12 residues. Trimming took off 2 bases at V and 8 bases at J, with 6 bases between the two ends. CDR3 nucleotide sequence: TGTGCCACCAGCAGACAGGGGGAAAAACTGTTTTTT. Translated: CATSRQGEKLFF.

This clone has a single count. This sequence joins TRBV9 and TRBJ1-1; 7 bases agree with TRBD1. V lost 0 bases and J lost 6; bases outside the gene matches: 11. Germline values: CDR1 SGDLS, CDR2 YYNGEE. This CDR3 contains 16 residues. Written as DNA, the CDR3 is TGTGCCAGCAGCGTAGGGGTCAGGGGGACAGTGGCTGAAGCTTTCTTT. It specifies CASSVGVRGTVAEAFF.

This rearrangement joins TRBV27 to TRBJ1-2; a possible D gene is TRBD1 (6 bases). Germline V gene sequence: CDR1 MNHEY, CDR2 SMNVEV (reference sequence). Trimming removed 5 bases at V and 6 bases at J, with 19 bases between. This CDR3 comprises 15 residues. CDR3 sequence reads: CASSTPGFGDNGYTF. DNA for the CDR3: TGTGCCAGCAGTACCCCGGGGTTCGGGGACAATGGCTACACCTTC.

The rearrangement uses TRBV6-5 and TRBJ1-5; D is possibly TRBD1 (6 bases). The CDR3 has 15 residues. V lost 6 bases, J lost 0 bases, and 12 bases lay in between. CDR1 and CDR2 from the germline V gene are MNHEY and SVGAGI. CDR3 sequence reads: CASRTTGNSNQPQHF. Written as DNA, the CDR3 is TGTGCCAGCAGAACGACAGGCAATAGCAATCAGCCCCAGCATTTT.

J is TRBJ1-2 and V is TRBV30; weak D call: TRBD1 (6 bases). CDR3 length: 15 amino acids. V dropped 0 bases and J dropped 9 bases, with 20 bases sitting between them. Germline CDR1 reads GTSNPN; CDR2 reads SVGIG (reference sequence). The CDR3 coding sequence is TGTGCCTGGAGTGTCTCAGGGGCCCTCTCGTATAGCTACACCTTC. It translates to CAWSVSGALSYSYTF. The full variable domain, its missing parts supplied by reference TRBV30 and TRBJ1-2, is SQTIHQWPATLVQPVGSPLSLECTVEGTSNPNLYWYRQAAGRGLQLLFYSVGIGQISSEVPQNLSASRPQDRQFILSSKKLLLSDSGFYLCAWSVSGALSYSYTFGSGTRLTVV.

This chain uses TRBV27 with TRBJ1-5; TRBD1 aligns across 9 bases. V shed 4 bases, J shed 7 bases, and the junction held 8 bases outside the gene matches. Per the germline V gene, CDR1 is MNHEY and CDR2 is SMNVEV (reference sequence). The CDR3 covers 15 residues. Here the CDR3 reads CASSSGTGTRQPQHF. Written as DNA, the CDR3 is TGTGCCAGCAGTTCCGGGACAGGGACACGCCAGCCCCAGCATTTT.

This chain joins TRBV27 and TRBJ1-1, with 8 bases fitting TRBD1. After removal of 5 bases from V and 10 bases from J, the junction contained 6 bases not matched to a gene. There are 12 residues in the CDR3. The V gene's germline CDR1 is MNHEY and CDR2 SMNVEV (reference sequence). The chain's CDR3 is CASSQGQGGAFF. DNA of the CDR3: TGTGCCAGCAGTCAAGGACAGGGTGGAGCTTTCTTT.

This chain links TRBV30 with TRBJ1-5, with 9 nucleotides matching TRBD1. The CDR3 has 14 amino acids. Germline CDR1 is GTSNPN and CDR2 is SVGIG (reference sequence). With V trimmed by 2 bases and J by 7 bases, 6 bases remained unmatched. In DNA form, the CDR3 reads TGTGCCTGGAGTTTAACAGGGGGCTGGCAGCCCCAGCATTTT. This sequence encodes CAWSLTGGWQPQHF. Looking up the rest from reference TRBV30 and TRBJ1-5 gives the full variable domain: SQTIHQWPATLVQPVGSPLSLECTVEGTSNPNLYWYRQAAGRGLQLLFYSVGIGQISSEVPQNLSASRPQDRQFILSSKKLLLSDSGFYLCAWSLTGGWQPQHFGDGTRLSIL.

CDR3 sequence: CAVGRGTKDQPQHF. Written as DNA, the CDR3 is TGTGCCGTAGGTAGGGGGACAAAAGATCAGCCCCAGCATTTT. The rearrangement uses TRBV10-3 and TRBJ1-5; TRBD1 might be the D (6 bases). The ends were cut back, 11 bases at V and 5 bases at J, with 19 bases in the middle. The length of the CDR3 is 14 residues. Germline assignment: CDR1 ENHRY and CDR2 SYGVKD.